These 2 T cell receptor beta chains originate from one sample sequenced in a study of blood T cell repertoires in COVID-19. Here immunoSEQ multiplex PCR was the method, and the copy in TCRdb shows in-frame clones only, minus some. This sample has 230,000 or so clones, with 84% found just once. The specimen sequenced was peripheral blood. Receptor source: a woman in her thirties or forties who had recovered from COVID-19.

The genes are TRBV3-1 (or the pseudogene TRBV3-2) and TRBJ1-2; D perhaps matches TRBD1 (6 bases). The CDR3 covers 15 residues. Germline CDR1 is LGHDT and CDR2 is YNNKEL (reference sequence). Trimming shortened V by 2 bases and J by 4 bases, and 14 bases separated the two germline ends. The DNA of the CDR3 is TGTGCCAGCAGCCAAAGAGCACAGGGCATCTATGGCTACACCTTC. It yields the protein CASSQRAQGIYGYTF.

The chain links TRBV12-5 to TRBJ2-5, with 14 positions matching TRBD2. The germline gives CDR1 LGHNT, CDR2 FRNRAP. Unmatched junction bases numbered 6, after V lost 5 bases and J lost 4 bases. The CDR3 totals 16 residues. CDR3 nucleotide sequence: TGTGCTAGTGGTCCACCAGGACTAGCGGGGGGAGAGACCCAGTACTTC. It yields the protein CASGPPGLAGGETQYF.